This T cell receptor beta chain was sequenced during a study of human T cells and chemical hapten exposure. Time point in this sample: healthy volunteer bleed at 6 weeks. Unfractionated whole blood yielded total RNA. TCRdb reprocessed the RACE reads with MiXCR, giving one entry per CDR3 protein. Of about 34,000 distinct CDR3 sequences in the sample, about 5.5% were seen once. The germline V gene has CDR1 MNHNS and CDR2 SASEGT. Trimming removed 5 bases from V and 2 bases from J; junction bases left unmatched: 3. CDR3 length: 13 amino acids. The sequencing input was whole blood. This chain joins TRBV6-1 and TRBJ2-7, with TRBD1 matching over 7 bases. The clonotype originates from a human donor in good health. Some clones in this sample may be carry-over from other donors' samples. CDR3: CASSSGQTYEQYF. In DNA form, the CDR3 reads TGTGCCAGCAGTTCGGGACAGACCTACGAGCAGTACTTC.